One sample yielded the 8 T cell receptor beta chains listed below, sequenced in a study of response to subunit inactivated influenza vaccine. TCRdb reanalysed the RT-PCR reads using MiXCR and keeps one entry per CDR3 protein. The profile shows hundreds of thousands of distinct CDR3 sequences, 13% to 15% of them singletons. Sequences were derived from PBMCs from blood, sampled approximately 15 days before vaccination. These receptors were obtained from a man aged 50-60 years who received an inactivated influenza vaccine.

This clonotype has a handful of counts. The chain carries TRBV7-9 and TRBJ1-5, with TRBD1 identical over 8 bases. The germline CDR1 and CDR2 sequences are SEHNR and FQNEAQ (reference sequence). J lost 0 bases, V lost 5 bases, and 6 bases had no gene match. The CDR3 is 16 amino acids. The CDR3 nucleotides read TGTGCCAGCAGCCATGGTACAGGGGGTAGCAATCAGCCCCAGCATTTT. Residues: CASSHGTGGSNQPQHF.

This clonotype was counted only a few times. The chain links TRBV6-2 or TRBV6-3 to TRBJ2-7; 7 bases are shared with TRBD1. Unmatched junction bases numbered 14, after V lost 6 bases and J lost 3 bases. Germline V lookup: CDR1 MNHEY, CDR2 SVGEGT. This CDR3 spans 16 amino acids. CDR3 sequence: CASSRGQRNLDYEQYF. CDR3 bases: TGTGCCAGCAGCCGGGGACAGCGAAACCTGGACTACGAGCAGTACTTC.

This clonotype has more than one count but fewer than ten. The chain has TRBV24-1 and TRBJ2-3; no clear D. The germline V and J ends were trimmed by 3 bases and 6 bases, with 12 bases remaining between them. Germline lookup yields CDR1 KGHDR and CDR2 SFDVKD. The CDR3 loop spans 14 amino acids. CDR3 sequence (DNA): TGTGCCACCAGTGATCCCCGACTGGCGGATACGCAGTATTTT. Its translation is CATSDPRLADTQYF.

This clonotype was seen ten or more times. This chain joins TRBV12-1 and TRBJ2-7; TRBD1, as called in the table, went unchecked against the DNA. TRBV12-1 is a documented pseudogene. The CDR3 is 17 residues long. CDR3 in DNA: TGTGCCAGCAGCTTTGCGCCACGAGGACAGGGGGCCCACGAGCAGTACTTC. Residues: CASSFAPRGQGAHEQYF.

This clonotype has more than one count but fewer than ten. J is TRBJ2-3 and V is TRBV5-1, with TRBD2 matching over 11 bases. CDR3 length: 14 amino acids. Germline V gives CDR1 SGHRS, CDR2 YFSETQ. The ends lost 3 bases at V and 6 bases at J; junction bases unmatched: 3. CDR3 amino acids: CASSWGLADDTQYF. In DNA form, the CDR3 reads TGCGCCAGCAGCTGGGGACTAGCGGACGATACGCAGTATTTT.

This clonotype was seen at least ten times. The gene calls are TRBV12-3 or TRBV12-4 and TRBJ2-5; D is unresolved. V dropped 4 bases and J dropped 5 bases, with 11 bases sitting between them. CDR3 size: 13 residues. CDR3 in amino acids: CASSWNALETQYF. The CDR3 coding sequence is TGTGCCAGCAGTTGGAACGCTCTCGAGACCCAGTACTTC.

This clonotype was seen a few times. The chain recombines TRBV5-6 with TRBJ2-1; D may be TRBD1 or TRBD2 (5 bases each). V was trimmed by 3 bases and J by 7 bases, leaving 11 bases between them. CDR1 and CDR2 (germline): SGHDT, YYEEEE. This CDR3 is built from 13 residues. CDR3 residues: CASSWGSGNEQFF. The CDR3 DNA follows: TGTGCCAGCAGCTGGGGGTCAGGGAATGAGCAGTTCTTC.

This clonotype was counted between two and nine times. The chain joins TRBV5-1 to TRBJ2-3; the D gene is possibly TRBD2 (6 bases). V gave up 4 bases and J gave up 0 bases, with 15 bases separating them. CDR3 length equals 16 residues. CDR1 is SGHRS and CDR2 is YFSETQ in the germline V gene. CDR3 DNA: TGCGCCAGCAGCCCAGCCAGCGGGCTTAGCACAGATACGCAGTATTTT. It translates to CASSPASGLSTDTQYF. Supplemented by reference TRBV5-1 and TRBJ2-3, the full variable domain reads KAGVTQTPRYLIKTRGQQVTLSCSPISGHRSVSWYQQTPGQGLQFLFEYFSETQRNKGNFPGRFSGRQFSNSRSEMNVSTLELGDSALYLCASSPASGLSTDTQYFGPGTRLTVL.